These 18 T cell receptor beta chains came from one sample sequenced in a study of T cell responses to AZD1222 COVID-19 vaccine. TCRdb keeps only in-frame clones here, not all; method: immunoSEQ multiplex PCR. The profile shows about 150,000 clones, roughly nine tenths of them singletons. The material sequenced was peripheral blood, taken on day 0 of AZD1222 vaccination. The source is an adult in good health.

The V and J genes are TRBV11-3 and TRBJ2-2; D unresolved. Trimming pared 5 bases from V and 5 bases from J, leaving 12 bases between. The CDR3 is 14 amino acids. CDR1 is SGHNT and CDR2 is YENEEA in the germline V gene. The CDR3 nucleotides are TGTGCCAGCAGCCCTACCCCGAGGACCGGGGAGCTGTTTTTT. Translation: CASSPTPRTGELFF.

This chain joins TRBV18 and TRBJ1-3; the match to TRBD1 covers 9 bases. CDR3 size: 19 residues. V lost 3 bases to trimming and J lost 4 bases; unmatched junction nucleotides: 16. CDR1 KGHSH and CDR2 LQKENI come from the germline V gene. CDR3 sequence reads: CASSPTGTGRVVTGNTIYF. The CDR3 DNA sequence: TGTGCCAGCTCACCTACCGGGACAGGGCGTGTAGTAACCGGAAACACCATATATTTT.

CDR3 bases: TGCGCCAGCAGCCCCGGGACTAGCGGTTTAGAGCTGTTTTTT. Translated, it gives CASSPGTSGLELFF. This chain connects TRBV4-3 to TRBJ2-2, with 11 bases identical to TRBD2. The CDR3 has 14 amino acids. The V segment lost 4 bases and the J segment 11 bases; nucleotides outside the gene matches: 6. Germline lookup yields CDR1 LGHNA and CDR2 YSLEER.

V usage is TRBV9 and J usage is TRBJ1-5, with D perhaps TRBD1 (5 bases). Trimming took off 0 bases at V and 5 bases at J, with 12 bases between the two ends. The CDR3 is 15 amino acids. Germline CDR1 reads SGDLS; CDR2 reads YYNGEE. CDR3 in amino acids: CASSVEGTEYQPQHF. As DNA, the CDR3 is TGTGCCAGCAGCGTAGAGGGGACGGAATATCAGCCCCAGCATTTT.

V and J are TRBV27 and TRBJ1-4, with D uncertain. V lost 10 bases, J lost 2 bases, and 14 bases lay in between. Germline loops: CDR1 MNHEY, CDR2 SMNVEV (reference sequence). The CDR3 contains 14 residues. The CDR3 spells CATARGGTNEKLFF. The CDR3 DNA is TGTGCCACCGCTCGAGGAGGGACTAATGAAAAACTGTTTTTT.

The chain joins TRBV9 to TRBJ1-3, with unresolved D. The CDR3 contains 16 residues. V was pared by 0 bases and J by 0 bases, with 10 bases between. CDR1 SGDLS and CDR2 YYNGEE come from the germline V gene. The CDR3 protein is CASSVAQEHSGNTIYF. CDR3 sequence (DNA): TGTGCCAGCAGCGTAGCCCAGGAACACTCTGGAAACACCATATATTTT.

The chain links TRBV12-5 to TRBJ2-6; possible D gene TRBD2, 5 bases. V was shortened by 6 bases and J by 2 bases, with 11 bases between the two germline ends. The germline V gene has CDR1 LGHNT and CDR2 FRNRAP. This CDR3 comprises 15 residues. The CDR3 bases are TGTGCTAGTGGCTCCGGGGAACCTGGGGCCAACGTCCTGACTTTC. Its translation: CASGSGEPGANVLTF. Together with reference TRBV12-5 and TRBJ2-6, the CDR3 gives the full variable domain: DARVTQTPRHKVTEMGQEVTMRCQPILGHNTVFWYRQTMMQGLELLAYFRNRAPLDDSGMPKDRFSAEMPDATLATLKIQPSEPRDSAVYFCASGSGEPGANVLTFGAGSRLTVL.

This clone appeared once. CDR3 bases: TGTGCCAGCAGCCGACTAGCGGGACATGAGCAGTTCTTC. This gives the protein CASSRLAGHEQFF. The chain joins TRBV12-3 or TRBV12-4 to TRBJ2-1; 11 bases agree with TRBD2. This CDR3 has 13 residues. V lost 6 bases, J lost 8 bases, and 3 bases stayed unmatched.

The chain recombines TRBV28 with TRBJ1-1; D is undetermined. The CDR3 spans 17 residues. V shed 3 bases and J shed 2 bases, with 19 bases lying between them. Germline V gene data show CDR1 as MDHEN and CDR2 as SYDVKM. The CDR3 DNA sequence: TGTGCCAGCAGTTTCGGGCCACGCCTTGCAAAAAACACTGAAGCTTTCTTT. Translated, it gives CASSFGPRLAKNTEAFF. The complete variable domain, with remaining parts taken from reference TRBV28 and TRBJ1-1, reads DVKVTQSSRYLVKRTGEKVFLECVQDMDHENMFWYRQDPGLGLRLIYFSYDVKMKEKGDIPEGYSVSREKKERFSLILESASTNQTSMYLCASSFGPRLAKNTEAFFGQGTRLTVV.

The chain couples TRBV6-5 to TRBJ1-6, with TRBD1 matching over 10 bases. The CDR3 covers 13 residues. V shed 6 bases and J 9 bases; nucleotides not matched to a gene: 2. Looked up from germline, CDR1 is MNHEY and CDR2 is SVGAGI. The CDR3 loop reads CASSRDRGSPLHF. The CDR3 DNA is TGTGCCAGCAGCAGGGACAGGGGTTCACCCCTCCACTTT.

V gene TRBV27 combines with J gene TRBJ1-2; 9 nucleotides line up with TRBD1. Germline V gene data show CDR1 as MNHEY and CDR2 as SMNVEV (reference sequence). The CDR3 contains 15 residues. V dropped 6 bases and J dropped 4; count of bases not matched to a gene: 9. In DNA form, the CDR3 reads TGTGCCAGCAGCCTGACTTGGACAGGGGTCTATGGCTACACCTTC. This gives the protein CASSLTWTGVYGYTF.

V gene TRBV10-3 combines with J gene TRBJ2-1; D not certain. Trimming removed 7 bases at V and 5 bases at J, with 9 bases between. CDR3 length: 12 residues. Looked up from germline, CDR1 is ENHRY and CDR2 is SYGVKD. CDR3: CAIKHHDNEQFF. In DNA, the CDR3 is TGTGCCATCAAGCATCACGACAATGAGCAGTTCTTC.

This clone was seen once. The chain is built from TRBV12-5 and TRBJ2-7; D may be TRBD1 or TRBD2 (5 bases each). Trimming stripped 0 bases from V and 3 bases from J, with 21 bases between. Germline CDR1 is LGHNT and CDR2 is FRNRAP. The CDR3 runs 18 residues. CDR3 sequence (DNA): TGTGCTAGTGGTTTGGTACGGGATTGGCAGGGATCAATCTACGAGCAGTACTTC. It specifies CASGLVRDWQGSIYEQYF.

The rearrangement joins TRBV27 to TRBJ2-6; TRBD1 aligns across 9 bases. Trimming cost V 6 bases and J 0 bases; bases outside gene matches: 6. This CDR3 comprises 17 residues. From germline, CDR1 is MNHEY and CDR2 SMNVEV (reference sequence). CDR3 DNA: TGTGCCAGCAGGCGGGACAGGGACCTCTCTGGGGCCAACGTCCTGACTTTC. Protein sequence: CASRRDRDLSGANVLTF. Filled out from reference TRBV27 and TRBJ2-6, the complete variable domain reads EAQVTQNPRYLITVTGKKLTVTCSQNMNHEYMSWYRQDPGLGLRQIYYSMNVEVTDKGDVPEGYKVSRKEKRNFPLILESPSPNQTSLYFCASRRDRDLSGANVLTFGAGSRLTVL.

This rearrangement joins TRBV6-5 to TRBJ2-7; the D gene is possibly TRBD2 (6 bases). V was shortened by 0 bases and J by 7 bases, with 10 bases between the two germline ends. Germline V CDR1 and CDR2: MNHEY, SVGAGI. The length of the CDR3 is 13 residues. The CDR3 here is CASSYSGGREQYF. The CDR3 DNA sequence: TGTGCCAGCAGTTACTCGGGGGGTCGAGAGCAGTACTTC.

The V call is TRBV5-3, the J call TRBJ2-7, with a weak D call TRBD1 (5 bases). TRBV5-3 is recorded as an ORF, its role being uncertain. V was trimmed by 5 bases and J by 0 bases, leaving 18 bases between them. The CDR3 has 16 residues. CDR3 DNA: TGTGCCAGAAGAAAGCTCAGGGTGAGGAGCTCCTACGAGCAGTACTTC. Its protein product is CARRKLRVRSSYEQYF.

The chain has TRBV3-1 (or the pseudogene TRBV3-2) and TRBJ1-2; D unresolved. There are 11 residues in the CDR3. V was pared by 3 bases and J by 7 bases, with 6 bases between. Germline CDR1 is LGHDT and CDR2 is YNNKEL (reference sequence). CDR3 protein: CASSHLSGYTF. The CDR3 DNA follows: TGTGCCAGCAGCCATCTCAGTGGCTACACCTTC.

CDR3 nucleotides: TGTGCCAGCAAGGGGGACAGGACCAGTAACATTCAGTACTTC. Amino acids: CASKGDRTSNIQYF. The chain couples TRBV28 to TRBJ2-4; 8 bases match TRBD1. V lost 7 bases to trimming and J lost 7 bases; unmatched junction nucleotides: 9. CDR3 size: 14 residues. Germline values: CDR1 MDHEN, CDR2 SYDVKM.